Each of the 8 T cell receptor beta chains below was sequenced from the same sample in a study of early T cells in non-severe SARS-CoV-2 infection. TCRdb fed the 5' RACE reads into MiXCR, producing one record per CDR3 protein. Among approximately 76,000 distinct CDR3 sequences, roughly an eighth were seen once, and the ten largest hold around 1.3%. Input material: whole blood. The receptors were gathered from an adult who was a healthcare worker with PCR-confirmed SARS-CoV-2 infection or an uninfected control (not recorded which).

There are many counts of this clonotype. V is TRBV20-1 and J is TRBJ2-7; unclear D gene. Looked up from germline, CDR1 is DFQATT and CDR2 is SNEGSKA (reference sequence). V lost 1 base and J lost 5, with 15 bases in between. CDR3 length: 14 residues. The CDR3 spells CSARGGTNNHEQYF. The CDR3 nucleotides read TGCAGTGCTAGAGGGGGAACCAACAACCACGAGCAGTACTTC.

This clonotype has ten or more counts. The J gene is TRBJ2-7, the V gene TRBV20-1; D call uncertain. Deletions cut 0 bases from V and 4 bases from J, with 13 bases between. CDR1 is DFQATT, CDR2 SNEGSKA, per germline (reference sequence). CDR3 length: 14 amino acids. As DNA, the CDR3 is TGCAGTGCTAGAGACCAATTAAATCCTTACGAGCAGTACTTC. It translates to CSARDQLNPYEQYF.

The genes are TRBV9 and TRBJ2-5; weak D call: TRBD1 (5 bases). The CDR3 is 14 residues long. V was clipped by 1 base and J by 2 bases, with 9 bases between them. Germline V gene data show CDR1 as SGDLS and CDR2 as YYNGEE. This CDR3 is CASSVRGSQETQYF. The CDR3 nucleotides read TGTGCCAGCAGCGTAAGGGGTAGTCAAGAGACCCAGTACTTC.

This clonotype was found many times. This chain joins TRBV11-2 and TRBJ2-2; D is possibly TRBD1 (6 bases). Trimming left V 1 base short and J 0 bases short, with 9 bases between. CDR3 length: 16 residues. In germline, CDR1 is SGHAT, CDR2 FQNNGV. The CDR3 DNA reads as TGTGCCAGCAGCTTAGGACAGGACGCGAACACCGGGGAGCTGTTTTTT. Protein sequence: CASSLGQDANTGELFF.

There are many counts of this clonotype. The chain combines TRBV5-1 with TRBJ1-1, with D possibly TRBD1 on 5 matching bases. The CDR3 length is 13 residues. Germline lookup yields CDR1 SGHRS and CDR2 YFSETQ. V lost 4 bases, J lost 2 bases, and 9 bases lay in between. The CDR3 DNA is TGCGCCAGCAGCCGACAGCTAAACACTGAAGCTTTCTTT. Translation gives CASSRQLNTEAFF.

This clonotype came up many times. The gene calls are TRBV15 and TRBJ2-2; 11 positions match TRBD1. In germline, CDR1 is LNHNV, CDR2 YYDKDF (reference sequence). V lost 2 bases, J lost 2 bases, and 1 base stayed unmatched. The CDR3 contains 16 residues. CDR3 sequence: CATSRWTGGNTGELFF. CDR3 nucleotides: TGTGCCACCAGCAGATGGACAGGGGGCAACACCGGGGAGCTGTTTTTT.

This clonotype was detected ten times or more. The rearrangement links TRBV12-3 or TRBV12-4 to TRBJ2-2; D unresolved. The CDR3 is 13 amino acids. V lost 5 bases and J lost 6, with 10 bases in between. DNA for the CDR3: TGTGCCAGCAGTCCTCGGCCCCCCGGGGAGCTGTTTTTT. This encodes CASSPRPPGELFF.

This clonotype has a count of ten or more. The CDR3 nucleotides read TGTGCCAGCAGTTTCCGGGGGACTAATGAAAAACTGTTTTTT. Amino acids: CASSFRGTNEKLFF. This sequence joins TRBV28 and TRBJ1-4; TRBD1 might be the D (5 bases). Trimming stripped 3 bases from V and 2 bases from J, with 7 bases between. The CDR3 spans 14 residues. Germline CDR1 reads MDHEN; CDR2 reads SYDVKM.